This T cell receptor (beta chain) was sequenced during a study of blood T cell repertoires in COVID-19. About the study: There were acute and convalescent COVID-19 samples, and they came from the United States, Italy and Spain.

This clone was counted once. V lost 4 bases and J 6 bases, leaving 16 bases between the germline ends. Germline V CDR1 and CDR2: MDHEN, SYDVKM. The CDR3 has 14 amino acids. Per the authors' pipeline: Amplification of reference gene primers provided the estimated nucleated cell counts. This table comes from immunoSEQ multiplex PCR, and its TCRdb copy is limited to in-frame clones, with some not included. V, J and clone size were drawn from that table, and D and trimming were deduced from the DNA. This repertoire shows approximately 60,000 clones, 76% found once; its top ten account for about 50%. V gene TRBV28 combines with J gene TRBJ2-7, with D unclear. This clonotype was sampled from a woman at least 80 years old with acute or convalescent COVID-19. Sequences were obtained from peripheral blood. The CDR3 loop reads CASSSSDTSGEQYF. In DNA, the CDR3 is TGTGCCAGCAGTTCTTCCGACACGTCCGGCGAGCAGTACTTC.